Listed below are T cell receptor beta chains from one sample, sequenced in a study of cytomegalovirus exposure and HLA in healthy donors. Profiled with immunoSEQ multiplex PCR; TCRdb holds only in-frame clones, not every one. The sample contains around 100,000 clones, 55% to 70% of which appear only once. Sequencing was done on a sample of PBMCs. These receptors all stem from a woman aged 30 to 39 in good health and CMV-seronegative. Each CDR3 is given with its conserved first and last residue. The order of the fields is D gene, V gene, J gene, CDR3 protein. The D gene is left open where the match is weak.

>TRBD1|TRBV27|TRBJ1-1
CASSLSLTGGATEAFF
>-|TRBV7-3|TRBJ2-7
CASSPTQAGEQYF
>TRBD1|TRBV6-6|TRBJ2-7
CASSYYGTGGYEQYF
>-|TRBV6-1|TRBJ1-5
CASSGGGGNQPQHF
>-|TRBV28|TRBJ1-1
CASYPTENTEAFF
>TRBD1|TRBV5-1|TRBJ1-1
CASIQKDRGKTEAFF
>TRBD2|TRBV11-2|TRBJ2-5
CASRETSGSIETQYF
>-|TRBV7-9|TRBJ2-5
CASSLGERAQYF
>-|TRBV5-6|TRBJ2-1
CASSLSVVYEQFF
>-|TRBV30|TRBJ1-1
CAWDRYTEAFF
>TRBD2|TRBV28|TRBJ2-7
CASKGWDLGGRAVDEQYF
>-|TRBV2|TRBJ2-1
CASSGQGLSVNEQFF
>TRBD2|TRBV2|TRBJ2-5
CASRREGETQYF
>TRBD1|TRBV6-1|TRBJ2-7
CASRDSGQGYEQYF
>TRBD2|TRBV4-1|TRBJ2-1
CASSQATSGAVKQFF
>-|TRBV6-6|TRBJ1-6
CASRPDGENNSPLHF
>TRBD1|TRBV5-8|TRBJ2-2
CASSFKHRGTGELFF
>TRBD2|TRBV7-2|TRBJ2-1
CASSLVRGSRYEQFF
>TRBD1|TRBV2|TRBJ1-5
CASRKGTGGAGNQPQHF
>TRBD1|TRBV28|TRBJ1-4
CASSEQGQDEKLFF
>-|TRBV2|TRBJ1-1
CASSEEGQKGTEAFF
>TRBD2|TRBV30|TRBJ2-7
CAWRLAGVFEQYF
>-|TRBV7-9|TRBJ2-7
CASSSPTRTSSYEQYF
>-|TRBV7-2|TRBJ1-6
CASSKTGSNSPLHF
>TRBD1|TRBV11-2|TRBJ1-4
CASSLVGTGANEKLFF
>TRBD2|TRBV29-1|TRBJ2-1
CSVAAWGGLAYDEQFF
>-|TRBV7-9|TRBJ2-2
CASSLVAGSTGELFF
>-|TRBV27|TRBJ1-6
CASSFERGGNSPLHF
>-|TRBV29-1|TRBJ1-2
CSVAAGDGYTF